Listed below are T cell receptor beta chains from one sample, sequenced in a study of stem cell transplantation in POMP-related autoinflammatory disease. Assay used: immunoSEQ multiplex PCR; TCRdb lists only in-frame clones, some missing. The sample has roughly 70,000 clones, roughly 91% seen once. This specimen consisted of CD4+ T cells from PBMCs, obtained after stem cell transplantation. Receptor source: a human patient with POMP-related autoinflammation and immune dysregulation (PRAID). The T cells may partly be graft donor cells. The CDR3 runs from the conserved cysteine through the conserved F or W. A D gene is named only where the DNA matches it firmly. Size values are once, few and many counts, or a class for expanded clones, and some rows have none.

D	V	J	size	CDR3	DNA
TRBD1	TRBV18	TRBJ1-2	NA	CASSPLAGGFDGYTF	TGTGCCAGCTCACCATTGGCAGGGGGGTTTGATGGCTACACCTTC
NA	TRBV5-6	TRBJ1-5	few	CASSLAGVKIWPQHF	TGTGCCAGCAGCTTGGCAGGTGTAAAAATCTGGCCCCAGCATTTT
TRBD2	TRBV6-5	TRBJ2-1	NA	CASRRGRAWGNEQFF	TGTGCCAGCCGACGCGGGAGGGCCTGGGGGAATGAGCAGTTCTTC
NA	TRBV18	TRBJ1-5	NA	CASCPAGNDQPQHF	TGTGCCAGCTGCCCGGCGGGGAATGATCAGCCCCAGCATTTT
NA	TRBV7-9	TRBJ2-3	once	CASSSPIVTGQSYF	TGTGCCAGCAGCTCACCTATAGTGACTGGCCAATCGTATTTT
NA	TRBV4-1	TRBJ1-5	NA	CASSQERGGTSNQPQHF	TGCGCCAGCAGCCAAGAGAGGGGAGGGACTAGCAATCAGCCCCAGCATTTT
NA	TRBV11-3	TRBJ1-1	NA	CASSQGLQNTEAFF	TGTGCCAGCAGCCAGGGACTGCAGAACACTGAAGCTTTCTTT
NA	TRBV12-5	TRBJ2-1	NA	CASGLSTGSNSKQFF	TGTGCTAGTGGTTTGTCTACAGGGTCGAACTCCAAGCAGTTCTTC
TRBD2	TRBV4-1	TRBJ2-3	NA	CASSIIGGGSTDTQYF	TGCGCCAGCAGCATCATCGGCGGGGGGAGCACAGATACGCAGTATTTT
NA	TRBV5-4	TRBJ2-5	NA	CASSDRGGGETQYF	TGTGCCAGCAGCGACAGGGGAGGGGGAGAGACCCAGTACTTC
NA	TRBV20-1	TRBJ1-6	NA	CSASKQLEPLHF	TGCAGTGCTAGTAAACAGTTGGAACCCCTCCACTTT
TRBD1	TRBV29-1	TRBJ2-2	NA	CSARLSGTGGAGELFF	TGCAGCGCCAGACTTTCCGGGACAGGGGGCGCCGGGGAGCTGTTTTTT
TRBD1	TRBV19	TRBJ2-4	NA	CAIKDRDKNIQYF	TGTGCCATCAAGGACAGGGACAAAAACATTCAGTACTTC
NA	TRBV18	TRBJ2-7	NA	CASSPWRGSYEQYF	TGTGCCAGCTCACCATGGAGGGGATCGTACGAGCAGTACTTC
NA	TRBV27	TRBJ1-1	few	CASSLLPGRGRGTEAFF	TGTGCCAGCAGTTTACTCCCGGGCCGGGGGCGAGGTACTGAAGCTTTCTTT
NA	TRBV4-1	TRBJ1-3	NA	CASSQVQGTSGNTIYF	TGCGCCAGCAGCCAAGTTCAGGGGACCTCTGGAAACACCATATATTTT
TRBD1	TRBV2	TRBJ1-6	NA	CASSDHGQGYSPLHF	TGTGCCAGCAGTGACCACGGACAGGGATATTCACCCCTCCACTTT
NA	TRBV27	TRBJ1-1	few	CASSSQSAGAFF	TGTGCCAGCAGTTCCCAATCCGCGGGAGCTTTCTTT
NA	TRBV28	TRBJ2-3	NA	CASSLQGGTGDTQYF	TGTGCCAGCAGTTTGCAGGGAGGGACAGGAGATACGCAGTATTTT
NA	TRBV28	TRBJ1-2	NA	CASSLPGRDYGYTF	TGTGCCAGCAGTTTACCAGGGAGGGACTATGGCTACACCTTC
TRBD1	TRBV6-5	TRBJ2-7	once	CASSYQGTGGYEQYF	TGTGCCAGCAGTTACCAAGGGACAGGGGGCTACGAGCAGTACTTC
NA	TRBV5-1	TRBJ1-6	few	CASSLRQNNNSPLHF	TGCGCCAGCAGCTTGCGACAAAACAATAATTCACCCCTCCACTTT
NA	TRBV11-3	TRBJ2-2	NA	CASSSRRSGELFF	TGTGCCAGCAGTTCACGGAGATCCGGGGAGCTGTTTTTT
NA	TRBV11-3	TRBJ2-1	NA	CASSLGRSSTEQFF	TGTGCCAGCAGCTTGGGGAGGAGTTCGACTGAGCAGTTCTTC
TRBD1	TRBV30	TRBJ1-4	NA	CAWNAPAGLGQTGLGEKLFF	TGTGCCTGGAACGCCCCGGCAGGCTTGGGACAGACGGGTTTAGGTGAAAAACTGTTTTTT
NA	TRBV5-1	TRBJ1-2	NA	CASSPGADRGYTF	TGCGCCAGCAGCCCGGGGGCCGATCGAGGCTACACCTTC
TRBD2	TRBV5-1	TRBJ2-1	NA	CASSSGLAGSQNEQFF	TGCGCCAGCAGCTCCGGACTAGCGGGGTCGCAAAATGAGCAGTTCTTC
TRBD2	TRBV28	TRBJ2-3	NA	CASRVTSGGAVTDTQYF	TGTGCCAGCAGGGTCACTAGCGGGGGGGCAGTCACAGATACGCAGTATTTT
NA	TRBV7-8	TRBJ1-5	NA	CASSLFGDKGQPQHF	TGTGCCAGCAGCTTATTTGGGGACAAGGGACAGCCCCAGCATTTT
TRBD1	TRBV6-4	TRBJ1-2	NA	CASSRQGSYGYTF	TGTGCCAGCAGCAGACAGGGCTCCTATGGCTACACCTTC
NA	TRBV3-1/TRBV3-2	TRBJ2-5	NA	CASSPGTEQETQYF	TGTGCCAGCAGCCCCGGGACCGAACAAGAGACCCAGTACTTC
NA	TRBV25-1	TRBJ1-1	NA	CASSARGKAFF	TGTGCCAGCAGTGCGAGGGGGAAAGCTTTCTTT
NA	TRBV10-2	TRBJ1-1	few	CASSVGEDAFF	TGCGCCAGCAGTGTGGGGGAAGACGCTTTCTTT
NA	TRBV5-6	TRBJ2-1	once	CASSPGAYNEQFF	TGTGCCAGCAGCCCCGGGGCTTACAATGAGCAGTTCTTC
TRBD1	TRBV18	TRBJ2-3	NA	CASSPGTGGMYTQYF	TGTGCCAGCTCACCTGGGACAGGGGGCATGTATACGCAGTATTTT
NA	TRBV6-5	TRBJ1-3	NA	CASSFNSNSGNTIYF	TGTGCCAGCAGTTTCAACAGTAACTCTGGAAACACCATATATTTT
NA	TRBV20-1	TRBJ2-1	NA	CSAAFRREQFF	TGCAGTGCAGCGTTCCGGCGGGAGCAGTTCTTC
TRBD1	TRBV6-5	TRBJ1-2	NA	CASSYLGQGYGYTF	TGTGCCAGCAGTTACCTGGGACAGGGGTACGGCTACACCTTC
NA	TRBV5-5	TRBJ2-1	NA	CASSLGDVSYNEQFF	TGTGCCAGCAGCCTGGGGGATGTCTCCTACAATGAGCAGTTCTTC
TRBD1	TRBV30	TRBJ1-1	NA	CAWSFTGGRGTEAFF	TGTGCCTGGTCATTTACAGGGGGCAGAGGCACTGAAGCTTTCTTT
NA	TRBV30	TRBJ2-3	NA	CAWSVPSTDTQYF	TGTGCCTGGAGTGTTCCTAGCACAGATACGCAGTATTTT
NA	TRBV7-9	TRBJ2-3	NA	CASSLDGPSTDTQYF	TGTGCCAGCAGCTTAGATGGGCCTAGCACAGATACGCAGTATTTT
NA	TRBV5-6	TRBJ2-5	NA	CASSRTRAETQYF	TGTGCCAGCAGCCGTACCCGAGCGGAGACCCAGTACTTC
NA	TRBV5-4	TRBJ1-5	NA	CASSFGGSNQPQHF	TGTGCCAGCAGCTTCGGGGGGAGCAATCAGCCCCAGCATTTT
NA	TRBV4-1	TRBJ2-5	once	CASSQEWRSLRETQYF	TGCGCCAGCAGCCAAGAGTGGAGGTCTTTACGAGAGACCCAGTACTTC
TRBD2	TRBV10-3	TRBJ2-4	NA	CAIIGLVGQNIQYF	TGTGCCATCATTGGACTAGTGGGGCAAAACATTCAGTACTTC
NA	TRBV6-5	TRBJ2-6	NA	CASSYSLITGANVLTF	TGTGCCAGCAGTTACTCGTTAATAACTGGGGCCAACGTCCTGACTTTC
NA	TRBV3-1/TRBV3-2	TRBJ2-1	NA	CASSRPGLSDHNEQFF	TGTGCCAGCAGCCGTCCGGGACTCTCCGACCACAATGAGCAGTTCTTC
TRBD2	TRBV2	TRBJ2-1	NA	CASRQNTGGRNEQFF	TGTGCCAGCAGGCAAAACACGGGGGGGCGTAATGAGCAGTTCTTC
NA	TRBV5-1	TRBJ1-1	once	CASARDGPLNTEAFF	TGCGCCAGCGCCCGCGATGGACCTTTGAACACTGAAGCTTTCTTT
TRBD1	TRBV5-1	TRBJ2-3	NA	CASSLQGAADTQYF	TGCGCCAGCAGCTTACAGGGGGCAGCAGATACGCAGTATTTT
TRBD1	TRBV6-5	TRBJ1-2	NA	CASTQGDSGYTF	TGTGCCAGCACCCAAGGGGACAGCGGCTACACCTTC
NA	TRBV5-8	TRBJ1-5	NA	CASSLVGNQPQHF	TGTGCCAGCAGCTTGGTAGGCAATCAGCCCCAGCATTTT
NA	TRBV5-4	TRBJ2-3	once	CASSLVDTQYF	TGTGCCAGCAGCCTGGTAGATACGCAGTATTTT
NA	TRBV18	TRBJ1-4	NA	CASSPLQVEATNEKLFF	TGTGCCAGCTCACCACTTCAGGTGGAGGCAACTAATGAAAAACTGTTTTTT
NA	TRBV20-1	TRBJ2-1	NA	CSARVYNEQFF	TGCAGTGCTAGGGTTTACAATGAGCAGTTCTTC
NA	TRBV20-1	TRBJ2-1	NA	CSASRAGPYNEQFF	TGCAGTGCTAGTAGAGCGGGCCCCTACAATGAGCAGTTCTTC
TRBD2	TRBV11-2	TRBJ2-7	NA	CASSLAGLAGEGYEQYF	TGTGCCAGCAGCTTGGCGGGACTAGCGGGAGAAGGCTACGAGCAGTACTTC
NA	TRBV5-1	TRBJ2-3	NA	CASSRGTTGRPDTQYF	TGCGCCAGCAGCCGGGGGACGACGGGGAGGCCAGATACGCAGTATTTT
NA	TRBV19	TRBJ1-5	few	CARTVRENQPQHF	TGTGCCAGGACAGTTCGGGAGAATCAGCCCCAGCATTTT